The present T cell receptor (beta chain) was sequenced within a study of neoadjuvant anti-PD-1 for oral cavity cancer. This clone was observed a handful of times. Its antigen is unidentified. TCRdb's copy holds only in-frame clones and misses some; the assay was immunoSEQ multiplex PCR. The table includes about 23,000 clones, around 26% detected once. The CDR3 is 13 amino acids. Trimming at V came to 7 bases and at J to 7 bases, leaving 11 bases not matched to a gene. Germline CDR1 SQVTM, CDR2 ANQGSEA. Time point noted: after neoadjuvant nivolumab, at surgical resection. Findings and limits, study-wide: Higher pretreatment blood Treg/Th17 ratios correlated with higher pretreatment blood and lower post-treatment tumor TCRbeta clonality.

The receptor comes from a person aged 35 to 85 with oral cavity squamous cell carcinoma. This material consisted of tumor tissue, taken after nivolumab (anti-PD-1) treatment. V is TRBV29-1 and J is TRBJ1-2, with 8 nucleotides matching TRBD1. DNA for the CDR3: TGCAGCGCTCGCCCGGACAGGGAACCTGGCTACACCTTC. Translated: CSARPDREPGYTF.